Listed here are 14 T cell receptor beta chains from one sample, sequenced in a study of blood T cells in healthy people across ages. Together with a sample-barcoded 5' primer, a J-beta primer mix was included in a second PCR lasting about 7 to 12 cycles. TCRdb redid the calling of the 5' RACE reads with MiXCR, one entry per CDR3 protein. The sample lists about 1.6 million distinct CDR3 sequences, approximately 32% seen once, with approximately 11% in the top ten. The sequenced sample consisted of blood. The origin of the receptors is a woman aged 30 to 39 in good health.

Here the CDR3 DNA reads TGTGCCATCAGGCCGGGACTAGCGGGAGGTCGGTCGTACGAGCAGTACTTC. Translation gives CAIRPGLAGGRSYEQYF. This chain links TRBV10-3 with TRBJ2-4; the match to TRBD2 covers 15 bases. The J call is doubtful: the DNA matches TRBJ2-7 better. The CDR3 has 17 residues. Germline V gives CDR1 ENHRY, CDR2 SYGVKD.

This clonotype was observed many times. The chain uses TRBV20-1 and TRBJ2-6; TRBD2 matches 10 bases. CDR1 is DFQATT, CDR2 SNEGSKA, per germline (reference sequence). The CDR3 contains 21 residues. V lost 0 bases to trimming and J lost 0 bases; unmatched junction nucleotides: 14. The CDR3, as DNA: TGCAGTGCTAGAGATGCCAGGGCTAGCGGGAGAGCCCACTCTGGGGCCAACGTCCTGACTTTC. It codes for CSARDARASGRAHSGANVLTF.

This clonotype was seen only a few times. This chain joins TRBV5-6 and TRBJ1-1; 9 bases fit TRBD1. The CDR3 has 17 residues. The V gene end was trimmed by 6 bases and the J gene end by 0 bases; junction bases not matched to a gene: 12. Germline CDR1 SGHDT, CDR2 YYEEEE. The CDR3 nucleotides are TGTGCCAGCAACCCCTCCCTGGACAGGGGAGTGAACACTGAAGCTTTCTTT. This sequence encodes CASNPSLDRGVNTEAFF. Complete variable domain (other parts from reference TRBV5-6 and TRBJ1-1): DAGVTQSPTHLIKTRGQQVTLRCSPKSGHDTVSWYQQALGQGPQFIFQYYEEEERQRGNFPDRFSGHQFPNYSSELNVNALLLGDSALYLCASNPSLDRGVNTEAFFGQGTRLTVV.

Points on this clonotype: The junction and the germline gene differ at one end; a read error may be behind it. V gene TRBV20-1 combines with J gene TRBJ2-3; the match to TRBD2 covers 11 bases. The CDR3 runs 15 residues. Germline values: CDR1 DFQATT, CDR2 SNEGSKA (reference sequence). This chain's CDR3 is CSATTSGESTGTQYF. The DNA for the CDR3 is TGCAGTGCTACGACTAGCGGGGAAAGCACAGGTACGCAGTATTTT.

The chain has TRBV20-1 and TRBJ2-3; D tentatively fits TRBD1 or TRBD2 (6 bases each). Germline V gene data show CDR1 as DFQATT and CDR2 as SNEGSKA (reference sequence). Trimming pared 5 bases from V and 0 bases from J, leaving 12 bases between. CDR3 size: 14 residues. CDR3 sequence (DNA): TGCAGTGCTGGAAGAGGGGGGAGCACAGATACGCAGTATTTT. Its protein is CSAGRGGSTDTQYF.

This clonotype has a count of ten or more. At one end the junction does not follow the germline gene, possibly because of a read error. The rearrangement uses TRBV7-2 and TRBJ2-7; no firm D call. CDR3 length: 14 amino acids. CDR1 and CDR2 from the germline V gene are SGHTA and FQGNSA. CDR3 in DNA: TGTGCCAGCCGCTTAACTTTTGGTTTGTACGAGCAGTACTTC. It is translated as CASRLTFGLYEQYF.

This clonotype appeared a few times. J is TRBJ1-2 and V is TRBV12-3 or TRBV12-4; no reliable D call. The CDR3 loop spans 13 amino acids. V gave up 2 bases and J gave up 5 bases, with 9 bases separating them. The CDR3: CASSLQEAYGYTF. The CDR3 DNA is TGTGCCAGCAGTTTACAGGAGGCGTATGGCTACACCTTC.

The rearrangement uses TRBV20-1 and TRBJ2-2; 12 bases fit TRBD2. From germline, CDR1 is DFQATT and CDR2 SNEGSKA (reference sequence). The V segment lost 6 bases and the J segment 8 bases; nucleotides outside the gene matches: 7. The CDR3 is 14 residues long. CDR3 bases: TGCAGTGCCGAACTAGCGGGAGGTTCTGGGGAGCTGTTTTTT. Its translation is CSAELAGGSGELFF.

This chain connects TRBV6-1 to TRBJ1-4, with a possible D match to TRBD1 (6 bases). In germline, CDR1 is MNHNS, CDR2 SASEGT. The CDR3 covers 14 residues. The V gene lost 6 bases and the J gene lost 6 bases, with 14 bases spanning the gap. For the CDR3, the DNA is TGTGCCAGCAGAGCCAGGGGAGGGGATGAAAAACTGTTTTTT. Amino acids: CASRARGGDEKLFF.

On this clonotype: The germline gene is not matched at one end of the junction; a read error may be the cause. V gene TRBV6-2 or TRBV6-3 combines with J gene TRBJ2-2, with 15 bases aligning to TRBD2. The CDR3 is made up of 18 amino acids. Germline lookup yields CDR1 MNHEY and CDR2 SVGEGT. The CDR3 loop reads CASRGTSGRTRNTGELFF. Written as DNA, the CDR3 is TGTGCCAGCAGGGGGACTAGCGGGAGGACCCGAAACACCGGGGAACTGTTTTTT.

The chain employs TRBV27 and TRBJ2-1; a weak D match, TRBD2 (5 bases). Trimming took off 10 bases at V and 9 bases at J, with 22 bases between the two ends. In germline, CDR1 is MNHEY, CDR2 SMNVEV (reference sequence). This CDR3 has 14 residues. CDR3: CANGPTLTRSEQFF. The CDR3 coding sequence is TGTGCCAACGGTCCCACCCTCACTAGGTCTGAGCAGTTCTTC.

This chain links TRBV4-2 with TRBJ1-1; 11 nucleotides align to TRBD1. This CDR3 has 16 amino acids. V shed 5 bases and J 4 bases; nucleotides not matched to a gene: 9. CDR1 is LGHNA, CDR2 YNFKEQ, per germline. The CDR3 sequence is CASSYRDRGEGTEAFF. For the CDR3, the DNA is TGTGCCAGCAGCTACCGGGACAGGGGGGAAGGCACTGAAGCTTTCTTT.

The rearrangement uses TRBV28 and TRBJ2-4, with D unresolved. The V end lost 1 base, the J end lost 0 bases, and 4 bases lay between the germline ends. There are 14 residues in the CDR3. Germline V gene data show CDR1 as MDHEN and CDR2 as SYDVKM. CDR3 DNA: TGTGCCAGCAGTTTATTAACAGCCAAAAACATTCAGTACTTC. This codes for CASSLLTAKNIQYF.

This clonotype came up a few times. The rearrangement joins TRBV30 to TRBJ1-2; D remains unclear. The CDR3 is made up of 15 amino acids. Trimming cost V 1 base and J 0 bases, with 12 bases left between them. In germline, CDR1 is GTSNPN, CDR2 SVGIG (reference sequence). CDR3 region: CAWSGIRAANYGYTF. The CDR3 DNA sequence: TGTGCCTGGAGTGGGATTCGGGCGGCTAACTATGGCTACACCTTC.